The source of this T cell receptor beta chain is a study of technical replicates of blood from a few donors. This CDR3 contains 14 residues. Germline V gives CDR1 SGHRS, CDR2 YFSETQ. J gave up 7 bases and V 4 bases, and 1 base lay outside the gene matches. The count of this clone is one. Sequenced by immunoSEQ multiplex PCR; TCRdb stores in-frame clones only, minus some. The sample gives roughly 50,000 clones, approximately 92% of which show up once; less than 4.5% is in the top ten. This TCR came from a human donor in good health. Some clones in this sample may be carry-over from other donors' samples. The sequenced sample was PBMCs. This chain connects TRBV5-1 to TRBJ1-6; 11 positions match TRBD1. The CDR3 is CASSGDRGNSPLHF. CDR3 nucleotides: TGCGCCAGCAGCGGGGACAGGGGGAATTCACCCCTCCACTTT.